Listed below are T cell receptor beta chains from one sample, sequenced in a study of Graves' ophthalmopathy and Graves' hyperthyroidism. TCRdb re-called the multiplex PCR reads with MiXCR, one entry per CDR3 protein. The sample lists roughly 420,000 distinct CDR3 sequences; roughly 21% were seen once. The sample taken for sequencing was peripheral blood. Source of these receptors: a woman under 30 with stable Graves' hyperthyroidism. Both conserved end residues are part of each CDR3. Fields, in order: V gene, D gene, clone size, J gene, CDR3 protein, CDR3 DNA. D genes are given only for firm matches. Size values are once, few and many counts, or a class for expanded clones, and some rows have none.

V gene: TRBV28
D gene: NA
clone size: many
J gene: TRBJ2-7
CDR3 protein: CASHRGRRGTYEQYF
CDR3 DNA: TGTGCCAGCCACCGCGGGCGGAGAGGAACCTACGAGCAGTACTTC

V gene: TRBV10-3
D gene: NA
clone size: NA
J gene: TRBJ1-1
CDR3 protein: CAISEFGALWEITEAFF
CDR3 DNA: TGTGCCATCAGTGAGTTCGGGGCTTTGTGGGAGATCACTGAAGCTTTCTTT

V gene: TRBV30
D gene: TRBD1
clone size: many
J gene: TRBJ2-7
CDR3 protein: CACAKGQGFHEQYF
CDR3 DNA: TGTGCCTGTGCGAAGGGACAGGGTTTCCACGAGCAGTACTTC

V gene: TRBV5-1
D gene: NA
clone size: many
J gene: TRBJ1-1
CDR3 protein: CASSLDGSPNTEAFF
CDR3 DNA: TGCGCCAGCAGCTTGGATGGCAGCCCGAACACTGAAGCTTTCTTT

V gene: TRBV30
D gene: NA
clone size: NA
J gene: TRBJ1-1
CDR3 protein: CAWGRGGQREAFF
CDR3 DNA: TGTGCCTGGGGCAGGGGCGGCCAGCGGGAAGCTTTCTTT

V gene: TRBV12-3/TRBV12-4
D gene: NA
clone size: many
J gene: TRBJ2-5
CDR3 protein: CASSLGGRAAQETQYF
CDR3 DNA: TGTGCCAGCAGTTTAGGCGGTCGAGCGGCCCAAGAGACCCAGTACTTC

V gene: TRBV30
D gene: NA
clone size: many
J gene: TRBJ1-5
CDR3 protein: CAWARDRGNQPQHF
CDR3 DNA: TGTGCCTGGGCCAGGGATCGAGGCAATCAGCCCCAGCATTTT

V gene: TRBV29-1
D gene: NA
clone size: many
J gene: TRBJ2-7
CDR3 protein: CSATLRGAEQYF
CDR3 DNA: TGCAGCGCTACACTCAGGGGTGCCGAGCAGTACTTC

V gene: TRBV20-1
D gene: TRBD2
clone size: many
J gene: TRBJ2-7
CDR3 protein: CSARWGGVNYEQYF
CDR3 DNA: TGCAGTGCTCGTTGGGGGGGGGTGAACTACGAGCAGTACTTC

V gene: TRBV11-2
D gene: NA
clone size: many
J gene: TRBJ1-2
CDR3 protein: CASSLPGLSYGYTF
CDR3 DNA: TGTGCCAGCAGTCTACCGGGACTGAGCTATGGCTACACCTTC

V gene: TRBV18
D gene: NA
clone size: NA
J gene: TRBJ2-2
CDR3 protein: CATSQSGELFF
CDR3 DNA: TGTGCCACCTCACAATCAGGGGAGCTGTTTTTT

V gene: TRBV6-2/TRBV6-3
D gene: TRBD1
clone size: many
J gene: TRBJ1-2
CDR3 protein: CASSRQGNYGYTF
CDR3 DNA: TGTGCCAGCAGTCGACAGGGTAACTATGGCTACACCTTC

V gene: TRBV6-1
D gene: TRBD1
clone size: once
J gene: TRBJ1-2
CDR3 protein: CASRTGVGSYGYTF
CDR3 DNA: TGTGCCAGCAGGACAGGGGTAGGCAGCTATGGCTACACCTTC

V gene: TRBV11-2
D gene: NA
clone size: many
J gene: TRBJ1-1
CDR3 protein: CASSNHQGNMNTEAFF
CDR3 DNA: TGTGCCAGCAGCAACCACCAGGGGAATATGAACACTGAAGCTTTCTTT

V gene: TRBV28
D gene: NA
clone size: many
J gene: TRBJ2-7
CDR3 protein: CASNAPDTIYEQYF
CDR3 DNA: TGTGCCAGCAACGCCCCTGACACTATCTACGAGCAGTACTTC

V gene: TRBV7-8
D gene: NA
clone size: NA
J gene: TRBJ2-7
CDR3 protein: CASRPRTVGATYEQYF
CDR3 DNA: TGTGCCAGCAGACCCCGCACAGTCGGGGCCACCTACGAGCAGTACTTC

V gene: TRBV10-3
D gene: TRBD1
clone size: once
J gene: TRBJ1-1
CDR3 protein: CAGYRDRGRDTEAFF
CDR3 DNA: TGTGCCGGTTACCGGGACAGGGGGCGCGACACTGAAGCTTTCTTT

V gene: TRBV7-2
D gene: NA
clone size: many
J gene: TRBJ1-2
CDR3 protein: CASSWAGAYGYTF
CDR3 DNA: TGTGCCAGCAGCTGGGCGGGGGCCTATGGCTACACCTTC

V gene: TRBV6-1
D gene: NA
clone size: many
J gene: TRBJ1-2
CDR3 protein: CASRDTSTTGPYGYTF
CDR3 DNA: TGTGCCAGCAGAGATACCTCAACGACAGGTCCATATGGCTACACCTTC

V gene: TRBV5-5
D gene: NA
clone size: NA
J gene: TRBJ2-4
CDR3 protein: CASSLGVYAPRAKNIQYF
CDR3 DNA: TGTGCCAGCAGCTTGGGCGTCTATGCTCCAAGGGCCAAAAACATTCAGTACTTC

V gene: TRBV15
D gene: NA
clone size: many
J gene: TRBJ2-7
CDR3 protein: CATSRDPGRVYEQYF
CDR3 DNA: TGTGCCACCAGCAGAGATCCGGGTAGGGTCTACGAGCAGTACTTC

V gene: TRBV2
D gene: NA
clone size: NA
J gene: TRBJ2-7
CDR3 protein: CASSEWRDYEQYF
CDR3 DNA: TGTGCCAGCAGTGAATGGCGGGACTACGAGCAGTACTTC

V gene: TRBV6-5
D gene: NA
clone size: many
J gene: TRBJ2-7
CDR3 protein: CASSSQTGRFYEQYF
CDR3 DNA: TGTGCCAGCAGTTCCCAGACGGGGAGATTCTACGAGCAGTACTTC

V gene: TRBV20-1
D gene: NA
clone size: many
J gene: TRBJ2-5
CDR3 protein: CSVGEQETQYF
CDR3 DNA: TGCAGTGTTGGCGAGCAAGAGACCCAGTACTTC

V gene: TRBV12-3/TRBV12-4
D gene: TRBD1
clone size: NA
J gene: TRBJ1-5
CDR3 protein: CASSLDRAISNQPQHF
CDR3 DNA: TGTGCCAGCAGTTTGGACAGGGCGATAAGCAATCAGCCCCAGCATTTT

V gene: TRBV7-9
D gene: NA
clone size: many
J gene: TRBJ1-1
CDR3 protein: CASSLYEGMNTEAFF
CDR3 DNA: TGTGCCAGCAGCTTATACGAGGGTATGAACACTGAAGCTTTCTTT

V gene: TRBV30
D gene: TRBD1
clone size: many
J gene: TRBJ2-7
CDR3 protein: CAWGQGGEQYF
CDR3 DNA: TGTGCCTGGGGACAGGGTGGAGAGCAGTACTTC

V gene: TRBV7-9
D gene: NA
clone size: NA
J gene: TRBJ2-5
CDR3 protein: CASSSTGPQETQYF
CDR3 DNA: TGTGCCAGCAGCTCCACCGGACCGCAAGAGACCCAGTACTTC

V gene: TRBV29-1
D gene: TRBD1
clone size: NA
J gene: TRBJ2-7
CDR3 protein: CSVGTGIYEQYF
CDR3 DNA: TGCAGCGTCGGGACAGGGATTTACGAGCAGTACTTC

V gene: TRBV20-1
D gene: TRBD1
clone size: NA
J gene: TRBJ1-5
CDR3 protein: CSAKTTGTGLLAQHF
CDR3 DNA: TGCAGTGCTAAAACGACCGGGACAGGTCTTTTGGCCCAGCATTTT

V gene: TRBV6-4
D gene: TRBD1
clone size: many
J gene: TRBJ1-5
CDR3 protein: CASSDLGRGRSQPQHF
CDR3 DNA: TGTGCCAGCAGTGACTTGGGCAGGGGGCGTAGTCAGCCCCAGCATTTT

V gene: TRBV25-1
D gene: NA
clone size: many
J gene: TRBJ2-5
CDR3 protein: CASNGWEGAETQYF
CDR3 DNA: TGTGCCAGCAACGGCTGGGAGGGGGCAGAGACCCAGTACTTC

V gene: TRBV11-2
D gene: TRBD2
clone size: many
J gene: TRBJ2-7
CDR3 protein: CASGGGPSGLYEQYF
CDR3 DNA: TGTGCCAGCGGGGGTGGGCCTAGCGGGCTCTACGAGCAGTACTTC

V gene: TRBV6-5
D gene: NA
clone size: few
J gene: TRBJ1-1
CDR3 protein: CASSHEVNTEAFF
CDR3 DNA: TGTGCCAGCAGTCACGAAGTGAACACTGAAGCTTTCTTT

V gene: TRBV20-1
D gene: NA
clone size: many
J gene: TRBJ1-1
CDR3 protein: CSAEYRAAFF
CDR3 DNA: TGCAGTGCCGAGTACCGTGCGGCTTTCTTT

V gene: TRBV20-1
D gene: NA
clone size: many
J gene: TRBJ1-2
CDR3 protein: CSARQNRDGYTF
CDR3 DNA: TGCAGTGCTAGACAAAACAGGGACGGCTACACCTTC

V gene: TRBV6-2/TRBV6-3
D gene: TRBD2
clone size: NA
J gene: TRBJ2-7
CDR3 protein: CASSYSRTTGGPFYEQYF
CDR3 DNA: TGTGCCAGCAGTTACTCGCGGACCACGGGAGGGCCCTTCTACGAGCAGTACTTC

V gene: TRBV6-1
D gene: NA
clone size: many
J gene: TRBJ1-1
CDR3 protein: CASRRVSDTEAFF
CDR3 DNA: TGTGCCAGCAGGAGGGTTTCGGACACTGAAGCTTTCTTT

V gene: TRBV20-1
D gene: NA
clone size: many
J gene: TRBJ2-7
CDR3 protein: CSARPPGRILVEQYF
CDR3 DNA: TGCAGTGCTAGACCCCCGGGGAGGATACTAGTCGAGCAGTACTTC

V gene: TRBV6-1
D gene: NA
clone size: NA
J gene: TRBJ1-3
CDR3 protein: CVRGSLRGNTIYF
CDR3 DNA: TGTGTAAGGGGGAGTTTGAGGGGAAACACCATATATTTT

V gene: TRBV20-1
D gene: TRBD1
clone size: few
J gene: TRBJ2-7
CDR3 protein: CSVTGTVAVRVEQYF
CDR3 DNA: TGCAGTGTAACCGGGACAGTCGCGGTGCGGGTAGAGCAGTACTTC

V gene: TRBV28
D gene: NA
clone size: few
J gene: TRBJ1-2
CDR3 protein: CASSLFRQGYTF
CDR3 DNA: TGTGCCAGCAGTTTATTTCGGCAGGGCTACACCTTC

V gene: TRBV4-2
D gene: TRBD1
clone size: NA
J gene: TRBJ1-2
CDR3 protein: CASSREDRGRGYTF
CDR3 DNA: TGTGCCAGCAGCCGAGAGGACAGGGGAAGGGGCTACACCTTC

V gene: TRBV11-2
D gene: TRBD1
clone size: few
J gene: TRBJ2-2
CDR3 protein: CASSPLRGQGGNTGELFF
CDR3 DNA: TGTGCCAGCAGCCCCCTTAGGGGACAGGGGGGGAACACCGGGGAGCTGTTTTTT

V gene: TRBV6-2/TRBV6-3
D gene: NA
clone size: many
J gene: TRBJ1-1
CDR3 protein: CASSYARANTEAFF
CDR3 DNA: TGTGCCAGCAGTTACGCTCGAGCGAACACTGAAGCTTTCTTT

V gene: TRBV7-3
D gene: NA
clone size: many
J gene: TRBJ2-7
CDR3 protein: CASSLGANGSYEQYF
CDR3 DNA: TGTGCCAGCAGCTTAGGGGCTAATGGGTCCTACGAGCAGTACTTC

V gene: TRBV25-1
D gene: NA
clone size: many
J gene: TRBJ2-7
CDR3 protein: CASSQALTYEQYF
CDR3 DNA: TGTGCCAGCAGCCAGGCGTTAACCTACGAGCAGTACTTC

V gene: TRBV15
D gene: NA
clone size: many
J gene: TRBJ1-1
CDR3 protein: CATSSRYEVAEAFF
CDR3 DNA: TGTGCCACCAGCTCACGTTATGAGGTAGCTGAAGCTTTCTTT

V gene: TRBV2
D gene: TRBD1
clone size: NA
J gene: TRBJ1-2
CDR3 protein: CASSAGFQGAAGYTF
CDR3 DNA: TGTGCCAGCAGTGCGGGCTTCCAGGGGGCTGCTGGCTACACCTTC

V gene: TRBV10-3
D gene: NA
clone size: many
J gene: TRBJ2-2
CDR3 protein: CAISGGTNTGELFF
CDR3 DNA: TGTGCCATCAGTGGCGGGACGAACACCGGGGAGCTGTTTTTT